Below, 27 T cell receptor beta chains from the same sample are listed, as sequenced in a study of blood T cell repertoires in COVID-19. The assay was immunoSEQ multiplex PCR, and TCRdb's table has in-frame clones only and misses some. The sample has about 150,000 clones, roughly 84% seen once. Sequencing used PBMCs or T cells enriched from blood (not recorded which). Every receptor here comes from a man aged 70 or older who had been exposed to COVID-19.

J is TRBJ1-3 and V is TRBV28, with 7 bases matching TRBD1. Germline CDR1 reads MDHEN; CDR2 reads SYDVKM. V lost 5 bases and J lost 2; bases outside the gene matches: 9. The CDR3 length is 16 residues. CDR3 region: CASSGNRGVTGNTIYF. CDR3 sequence (DNA): TGTGCCAGCAGTGGGAACAGGGGTGTAACTGGAAACACCATATATTTT.

The chain couples TRBV3-1 (or the pseudogene TRBV3-2) to TRBJ2-1; 7 bases are a match to TRBD2. The junction had 18 bases not matched to a gene; V was cut back by 0 bases and J by 10 bases. Per germline, CDR1 LGHDT and CDR2 YNNKEL (reference sequence). The CDR3 covers 18 residues. CDR3 protein: CASSQDLPTSFARGEQFF. CDR3 DNA sequence: TGTGCCAGCAGCCAAGATCTTCCGACTAGCTTCGCTCGGGGAGAGCAGTTCTTC.

The chain employs TRBV18 and TRBJ1-4; TRBD1 agrees at 7 bases. Germline CDR1 is KGHSH and CDR2 is LQKENI. The CDR3 covers 13 residues. V shed 3 bases and J 7 bases; nucleotides not matched to a gene: 2. CDR3 amino acids: CASSPGQIEKLFF. Written as DNA, the CDR3 is TGTGCCAGCTCACCGGGACAGATTGAAAAACTGTTTTTT.

The chain carries TRBV19 and TRBJ2-1; 10 bases align to TRBD2. The junction had 9 bases not matched to a gene; V was cut back by 8 bases and J by 8 bases. The CDR3 sequence is 14 residues long. Germline CDR1 reads LNHDA; CDR2 reads SQIVND (reference sequence). The CDR3 here is CASGSTSGIDEQFF. The CDR3 nucleotides read TGTGCCAGTGGGAGCACTAGCGGGATCGATGAGCAGTTCTTC.

This chain uses TRBV4-1 with TRBJ1-6; D perhaps matches TRBD1 (6 bases). The V gene lost 1 base and the J gene lost 7 bases, with 8 bases spanning the gap. The CDR3 consists of 14 residues. Germline-derived CDR1 and CDR2 are MGHRA and YSYEKL. For the CDR3, the DNA is TGCGCCAGCAGCCAAGTGCAGGGGAATTCACCCCTCCACTTT. Translated, it gives CASSQVQGNSPLHF.

The J gene is TRBJ2-5, the V gene TRBV28; TRBD2 might be the D (6 bases). There are 13 residues in the CDR3. Looked up from germline, CDR1 is MDHEN and CDR2 is SYDVKM. Trimming removed 7 bases from V and 5 bases from J, with 14 bases in between. This chain's CDR3 is CASKTGGVETQYF. The CDR3 bases are TGTGCCAGCAAAACCGGCGGGGTGGAGACCCAGTACTTC.

V gene TRBV7-3 combines with J gene TRBJ2-3; 8 bases fit TRBD1. CDR1 and CDR2 from the germline V gene are SGHTA and FQGTGA. V gave up 4 bases and J gave up 4 bases; unmatched junction bases: 4. This CDR3 contains 14 residues. CDR3 sequence reads: CASSYGQGPDTQYF. The CDR3 nucleotides read TGTGCCAGCAGCTACGGACAGGGCCCAGATACGCAGTATTTT.

V is TRBV4-1 and J is TRBJ1-3; D unclear. Germline CDR1 MGHRA, CDR2 YSYEKL. The CDR3 covers 15 residues. The V end lost 0 bases, the J end lost 0 bases, and 6 bases lay between the germline ends. The CDR3 nucleotides read TGCGCCAGCAGCCAAGAGGGCTTCTCTGGAAACACCATATATTTT. Amino acid sequence: CASSQEGFSGNTIYF.

The chain has TRBV10-3 and TRBJ2-3, with 7 bases aligning to TRBD1. The CDR3 runs 12 residues. CDR1 is ENHRY and CDR2 is SYGVKD in the germline V gene. V dropped 8 bases and J dropped 4; count of bases not matched to a gene: 3. The CDR3 region has the DNA TGTGCCATCCAGGGGGATGCAGATACGCAGTATTTT. This gives the protein CAIQGDADTQYF.

The V and J genes are TRBV9 and TRBJ1-4, with D maybe TRBD1 (5 bases). This CDR3 is built from 17 residues. Trimming took off 3 bases at V and 0 bases at J, with 15 bases between the two ends. Looked up from germline, CDR1 is SGDLS and CDR2 is YYNGEE. CDR3 amino acids: CASSEGLAGATNEKLFF. The DNA of the CDR3 is TGTGCCAGCAGCGAGGGCCTAGCGGGGGCAACTAATGAAAAACTGTTTTTT.

The gene calls are TRBV7-2 and TRBJ1-3, with unresolved D. The V and J ends lost 8 bases and 3 bases respectively, with 14 bases between them. The CDR3 covers 14 residues. Germline V gene data show CDR1 as SGHTA and CDR2 as FQGNSA. The CDR3 here is CASATIPVGNTIYF. CDR3 in DNA: TGTGCCAGCGCGACAATCCCGGTTGGAAACACCATATATTTT.

The chain recombines TRBV14 with TRBJ2-1; D call uncertain. This CDR3 comprises 16 residues. Trimming took 0 bases from V and 4 from J, leaving 13 bases between them. The germline V gene has CDR1 SGHDN and CDR2 FVKESK. The CDR3 region is CASSQEGYFPYNEQFF. The CDR3 DNA is TGTGCCAGCAGCCAAGAGGGCTATTTTCCGTACAATGAGCAGTTCTTC.

The genes are TRBV27 and TRBJ2-5; the D gene is possibly TRBD2 (6 bases). The V gene lost 6 bases and the J gene lost 5 bases, with 13 bases spanning the gap. Germline lookup yields CDR1 MNHEY and CDR2 SMNVEV (reference sequence). The CDR3 contains 13 residues. As DNA, the CDR3 is TGTGCCAGCAGCCACCCAGGAGGGGAGACCCAGTACTTC. Its protein product is CASSHPGGETQYF.

This clone was counted a single time. This chain connects TRBV27 to TRBJ1-2, with 8 nucleotides matching TRBD1. CDR3 length: 14 residues. Per the germline V gene, CDR1 is MNHEY and CDR2 is SMNVEV (reference sequence). V gave up 5 bases and J gave up 4 bases; unmatched junction bases: 6. This chain's CDR3 is CASSTGQGPYGYTF. The CDR3 coding sequence is TGTGCCAGCAGTACAGGACAGGGCCCCTATGGCTACACCTTC.

DNA of the CDR3: TGTGCCAGCAGCGTCCCGGGACAGGGGGCTTATGGCTACACCTTC. The encoded protein is CASSVPGQGAYGYTF. This chain uses TRBV5-6 with TRBJ1-2, with 12 nucleotides matching TRBD1. The CDR3 is 15 amino acids. Germline loops: CDR1 SGHDT, CDR2 YYEEEE. The ends lost 4 bases at V and 5 bases at J; junction bases unmatched: 6.

The chain has TRBV7-2 and TRBJ2-1, with 7 bases that match TRBD1. Germline assignment: CDR1 SGHTA and CDR2 FQGNSA. The CDR3 is 12 residues long. The V gene end was trimmed by 5 bases and the J gene end by 9 bases; junction bases not matched to a gene: 4. CDR3 nucleotides: TGTGCCAGCAGCCGGGACAGAAGTGAGCAGTTCTTC. Translated, it gives CASSRDRSEQFF.

The genes are TRBV20-1 and TRBJ1-2; D ambiguous. Germline assignment: CDR1 DFQATT and CDR2 SNEGSKA (reference sequence). This CDR3 is 12 amino acids long. V lost 3 bases, J lost 5 bases, and 10 bases lay in between. The CDR3 sequence is CSASGRVYGYTF. As DNA, the CDR3 is TGCAGTGCTAGTGGTCGGGTGTATGGCTACACCTTC.

The sample holds a few counts of this clone. This sequence joins TRBV27 and TRBJ1-5; TRBD1 agrees at 8 bases. V shed 7 bases, J shed 4 bases, and the junction held 12 bases outside the gene matches. Germline CDR1 and CDR2: MNHEY and SMNVEV (reference sequence). This CDR3 comprises 16 residues. The CDR3 here is CASNPGQGGWNQPQHF. In DNA, the CDR3 is TGTGCCAGCAACCCTGGACAGGGAGGTTGGAATCAGCCCCAGCATTTT.

Written as DNA, the CDR3 is TGTGCCAGCAGCCGCTCGGGCAGACAGAACTATGGCTACACCTTC. Protein sequence: CASSRSGRQNYGYTF. This chain links TRBV14 with TRBJ1-2, with D perhaps TRBD1 (5 bases). The ends were cut back, 4 bases at V and 2 bases at J, with 14 bases in the middle. The CDR3 consists of 15 residues. Germline V gives CDR1 SGHDN, CDR2 FVKESK.

In its sample, this clone was seen once. The J gene is TRBJ1-2, the V gene TRBV27, with D perhaps TRBD1 (6 bases). This CDR3 has 13 residues. Per germline, CDR1 MNHEY and CDR2 SMNVEV (reference sequence). Trimming left V 3 bases short and J 7 bases short, with 12 bases between. The CDR3 region has the DNA TGTGCCAGCAGTTTTGGGGGCTCCGGTGGCTACACCTTC. Translation: CASSFGGSGGYTF.

This clone was seen ten or more times. The gene calls are TRBV25-1 and TRBJ2-1; 9 bases map to TRBD1. From germline, CDR1 is MGHDK and CDR2 SYGVNS. The CDR3 covers 14 residues. The trim removed 5 bases at V and 8 bases at J, leaving 7 bases unmatched. The CDR3 nucleotides are TGTGCCAGCAGTATGGAACAGGGGGCCTATGAGCAGTTCTTC. It specifies CASSMEQGAYEQFF. The full variable domain, with the rest looked up from reference TRBV25-1 and TRBJ2-1, is EADIYQTPRYLVIGTGKKITLECSQTMGHDKMYWYQQDPGMELHLIHYSYGVNSTEKGDLSSESTVSRIRTEHFPLTLESARPSHTSQYLCASSMEQGAYEQFFGPGTRLTVL.

This clone was seen only once. The rearrangement links TRBV18 to TRBJ2-7; TRBD1 aligns across 7 bases. Germline-derived CDR1 and CDR2 are KGHSH and LQKENI. The ends lost 9 bases at V and 1 base at J; junction bases unmatched: 9. This CDR3 has 14 amino acids. The CDR3 nucleotides are TGTGCCAGTCGCCCGCAGGGGGAATCCTACGAGCAGTACTTC. This encodes CASRPQGESYEQYF.

The chain joins TRBV2 to TRBJ1-3, with unresolved D. Germline V gene data show CDR1 as SNHLY and CDR2 as FYNNEI. The CDR3 runs 13 residues. V was trimmed by 1 base and J by 8 bases, leaving 9 bases between them. The CDR3 loop is CASSEGLSHTIYF. The CDR3 DNA is TGTGCCAGCAGTGAAGGGTTGAGTCACACCATATATTTT.

This rearrangement joins TRBV3-1 (or the pseudogene TRBV3-2) to TRBJ2-7; 15 bases agree with TRBD2. The CDR3 has 15 amino acids. Trimming at V came to 4 bases and at J to 3 bases, leaving 1 base not matched to a gene. Germline CDR1 and CDR2: LGHDT and YNNKEL (reference sequence). The chain's CDR3 is CASSPGLAGGYEQYF. CDR3 nucleotide sequence: TGTGCCAGCAGCCCGGGACTAGCGGGAGGCTACGAGCAGTACTTC.

The rearrangement joins TRBV7-8 to TRBJ1-2; 7 bases line up with TRBD1. Per germline, CDR1 SGHVS and CDR2 FQNEAQ. V trimming: 5 bases; J trimming: 12 bases; junction bases outside the gene matches: 9. The CDR3 spans 12 residues. CDR3 residues: CASSPWTGGNTF. The CDR3, as DNA: TGTGCCAGCAGCCCCTGGACAGGCGGCAACACCTTC.

V is TRBV5-8 and J is TRBJ1-4; weak D call: TRBD1 (5 bases). V was clipped by 0 bases and J by 6 bases, with 9 bases between them. CDR3 length: 14 residues. Germline CDR1 is SGHTS and CDR2 is YDEGEE. The CDR3 is CASSLGQGYEKLFF. Here the CDR3 DNA reads TGTGCCAGCAGCTTGGGCCAGGGTTATGAAAAACTGTTTTTT.

V is TRBV20-1 and J is TRBJ1-1; no clear D. Trimming took off 6 bases at V and 3 bases at J, with 8 bases between the two ends. CDR3 size: 11 residues. CDR1 is DFQATT and CDR2 is SNEGSKA in the germline V gene (reference sequence). The CDR3 DNA is TGCAGTGCCAAGCGAGACACTGAAGCTTTCTTT. It is translated as CSAKRDTEAFF.